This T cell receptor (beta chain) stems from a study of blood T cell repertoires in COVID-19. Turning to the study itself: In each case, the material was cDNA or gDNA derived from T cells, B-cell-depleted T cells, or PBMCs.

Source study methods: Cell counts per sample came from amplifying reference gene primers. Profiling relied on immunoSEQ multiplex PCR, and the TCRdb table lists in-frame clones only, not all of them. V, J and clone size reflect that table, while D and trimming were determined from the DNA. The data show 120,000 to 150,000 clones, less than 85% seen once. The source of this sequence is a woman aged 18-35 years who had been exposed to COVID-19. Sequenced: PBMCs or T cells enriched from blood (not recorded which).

In nucleotides, the CDR3 is TGTGCCACCAGTGAGCCGAGACAGGCAAACAATGAGCAGTTCTTC. It is translated as CATSEPRQANNEQFF. The V call is TRBV24-1, the J call TRBJ2-1, with D possibly being TRBD1 (6 bases). V lost 4 bases to trimming and J lost 5 bases, with 14 bases between them. Germline-derived CDR1 and CDR2 are KGHDR and SFDVKD. CDR3 size: 15 residues.